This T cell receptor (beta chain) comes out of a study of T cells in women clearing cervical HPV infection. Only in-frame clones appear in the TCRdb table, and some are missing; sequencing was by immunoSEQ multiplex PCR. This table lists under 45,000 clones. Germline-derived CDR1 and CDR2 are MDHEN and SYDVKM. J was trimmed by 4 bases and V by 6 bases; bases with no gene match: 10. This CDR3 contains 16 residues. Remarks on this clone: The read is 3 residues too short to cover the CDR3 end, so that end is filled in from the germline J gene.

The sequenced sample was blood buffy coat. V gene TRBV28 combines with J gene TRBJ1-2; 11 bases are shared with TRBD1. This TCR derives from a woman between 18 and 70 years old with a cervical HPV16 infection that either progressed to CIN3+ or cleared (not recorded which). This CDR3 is CASSRGQGASRYGYTF. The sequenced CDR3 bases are TGTGCCAGCAGCCGAGGACAGGGGGCTTCCCGCTATGGC.